This T cell receptor beta chain was recorded in a study of T cells in Graves' hyperthyroidism and ophthalmopathy. Overall study results and limits: Ophthalmopathy onset followed model prediction by a median around 6.9 months. Among clonotypes expanded in thyroid above 0.001, most were also found in blood.

About this clonotype itself: Its antigen is as yet unknown. A read error is possible here, since a much larger clone lies one base away.

Graves' hyperthyroidism qualified as stable when ophthalmopathy did not progress within 18 months. A patient was excluded if there was uncontrolled infection, other autoimmune disease, pregnancy or lactation. There were TCR beta CDR3 regions amplified from RNA transcripts. Primed by the HTBI set, a first-round RT-PCR was run on the TCR CDR3. TCRdb processed the multiplex PCR reads anew with MiXCR; each CDR3 protein has one entry. The sample consists of about 560,000 distinct CDR3 sequences, about 45% of them appearing once. The CDR3 has 14 residues. Germline values: CDR1 SGHTA, CDR2 FQGNSA. Sample: peripheral blood or thyroid tissue (not recorded which). J is TRBJ1-3 and V is TRBV7-2, with D possibly matching TRBD1 (6 bases). The TCR originated in a woman between 18 and 29 years old with Graves' hyperthyroidism. CDR3 coding DNA: TGTGCCAGCGGCTTAAAGGGGGTTGGAAACACCATATATTTT. Translating gives CASGLKGVGNTIYF.